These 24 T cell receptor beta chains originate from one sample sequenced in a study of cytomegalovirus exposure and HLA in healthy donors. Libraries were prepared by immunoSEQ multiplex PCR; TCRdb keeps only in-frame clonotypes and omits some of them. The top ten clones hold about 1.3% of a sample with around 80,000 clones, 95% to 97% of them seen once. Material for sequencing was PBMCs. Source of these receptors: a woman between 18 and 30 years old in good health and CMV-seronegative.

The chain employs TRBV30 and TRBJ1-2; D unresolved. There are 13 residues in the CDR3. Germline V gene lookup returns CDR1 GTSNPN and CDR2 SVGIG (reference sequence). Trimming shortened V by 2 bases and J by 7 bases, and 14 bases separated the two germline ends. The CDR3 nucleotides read TGTGCCTGGAGTACCCGTTCTGCGGCTGGCTACACCTTC. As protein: CAWSTRSAAGYTF.

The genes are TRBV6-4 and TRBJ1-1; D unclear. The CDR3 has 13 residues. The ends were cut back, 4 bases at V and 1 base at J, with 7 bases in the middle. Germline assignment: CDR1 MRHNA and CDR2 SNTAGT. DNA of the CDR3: TGTGCCAGCAGTGTACAGCCGAACACTGAAGCTTTCTTT. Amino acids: CASSVQPNTEAFF.

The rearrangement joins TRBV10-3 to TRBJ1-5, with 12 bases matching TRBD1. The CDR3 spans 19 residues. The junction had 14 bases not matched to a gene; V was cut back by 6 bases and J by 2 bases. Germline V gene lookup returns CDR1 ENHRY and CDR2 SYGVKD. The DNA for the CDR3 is TGTGCCATCAGGGAAGGCGGGACAGGGGGCCCCGCAGGCAATCAGCCCCAGCATTTT. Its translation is CAIREGGTGGPAGNQPQHF.

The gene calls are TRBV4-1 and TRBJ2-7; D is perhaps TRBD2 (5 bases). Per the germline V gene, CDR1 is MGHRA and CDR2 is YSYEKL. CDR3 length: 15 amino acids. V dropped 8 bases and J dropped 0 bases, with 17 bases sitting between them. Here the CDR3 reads CASASLAVSSYEQYF. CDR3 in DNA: TGCGCCAGCGCTAGCCTGGCGGTTAGCTCCTACGAGCAGTACTTC.

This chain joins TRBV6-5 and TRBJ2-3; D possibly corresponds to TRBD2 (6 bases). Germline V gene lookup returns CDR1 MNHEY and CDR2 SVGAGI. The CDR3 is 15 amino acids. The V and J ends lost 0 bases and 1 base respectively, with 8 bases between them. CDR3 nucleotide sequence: TGTGCCAGCAGTTACTCGGGGGGAGGCACAGATACGCAGTATTTT. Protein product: CASSYSGGGTDTQYF.

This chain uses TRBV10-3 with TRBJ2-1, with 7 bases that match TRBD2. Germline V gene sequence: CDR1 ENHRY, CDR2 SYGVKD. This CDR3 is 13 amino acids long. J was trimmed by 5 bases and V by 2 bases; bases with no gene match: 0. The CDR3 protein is CAISEGLDNEQFF. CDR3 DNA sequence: TGTGCCATCAGTGAGGGACTAGACAATGAGCAGTTCTTC.

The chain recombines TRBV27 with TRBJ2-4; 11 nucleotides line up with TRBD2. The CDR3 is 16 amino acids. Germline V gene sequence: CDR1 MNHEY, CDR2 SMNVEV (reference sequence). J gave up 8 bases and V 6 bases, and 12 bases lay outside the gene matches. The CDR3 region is CASSPVIGSGRDIQYF. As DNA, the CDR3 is TGTGCCAGCAGCCCGGTCATTGGTAGCGGGAGGGACATTCAGTACTTC.

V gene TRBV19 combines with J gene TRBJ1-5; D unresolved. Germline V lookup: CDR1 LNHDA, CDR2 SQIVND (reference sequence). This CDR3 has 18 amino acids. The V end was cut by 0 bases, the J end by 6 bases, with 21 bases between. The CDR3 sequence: CASSIDPPEPLYSQPQHF. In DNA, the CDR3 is TGTGCCAGTAGTATAGACCCCCCGGAGCCACTCTATAGTCAGCCCCAGCATTTT.

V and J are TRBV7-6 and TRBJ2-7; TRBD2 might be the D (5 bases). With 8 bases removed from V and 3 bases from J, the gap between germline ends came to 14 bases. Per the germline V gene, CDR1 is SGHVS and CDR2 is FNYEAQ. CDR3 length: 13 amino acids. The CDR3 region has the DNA TGTGCCAGCGAGGCCATGGGGAGCTACGAGCAGTACTTC. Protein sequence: CASEAMGSYEQYF.

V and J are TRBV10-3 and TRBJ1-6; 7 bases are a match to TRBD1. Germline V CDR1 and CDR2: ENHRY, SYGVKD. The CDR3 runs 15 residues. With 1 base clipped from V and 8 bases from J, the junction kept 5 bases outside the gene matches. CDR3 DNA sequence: TGTGCCATCAGTGAGTGGAGAGGGGGCGATTCACCCCTCCACTTT. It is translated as CAISEWRGGDSPLHF.

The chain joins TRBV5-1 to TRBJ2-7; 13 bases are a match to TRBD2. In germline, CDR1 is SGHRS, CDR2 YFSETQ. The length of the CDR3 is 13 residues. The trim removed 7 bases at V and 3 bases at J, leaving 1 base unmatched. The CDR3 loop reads CASRTSGSYEQYF. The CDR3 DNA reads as TGCGCCAGCCGGACTAGCGGGAGCTACGAGCAGTACTTC.

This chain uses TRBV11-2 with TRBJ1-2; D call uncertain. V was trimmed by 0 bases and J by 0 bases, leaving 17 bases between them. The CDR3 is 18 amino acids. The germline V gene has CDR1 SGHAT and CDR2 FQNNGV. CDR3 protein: CASSLEDIPRWANYGYTF. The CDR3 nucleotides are TGTGCCAGCAGCTTAGAAGACATACCTCGTTGGGCTAACTATGGCTACACCTTC.

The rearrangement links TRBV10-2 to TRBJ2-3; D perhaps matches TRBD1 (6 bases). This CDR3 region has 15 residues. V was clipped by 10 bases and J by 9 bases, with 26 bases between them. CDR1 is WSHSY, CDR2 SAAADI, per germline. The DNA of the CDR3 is TGCGCCACCATACCGGGACATAATTTTTTGGAGACGCAGTATTTT. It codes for CATIPGHNFLETQYF.

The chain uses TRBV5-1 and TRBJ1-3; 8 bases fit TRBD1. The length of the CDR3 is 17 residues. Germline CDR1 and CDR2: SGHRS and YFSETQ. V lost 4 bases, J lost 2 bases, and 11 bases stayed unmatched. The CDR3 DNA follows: TGCGCCAGCAGCCACAATTACCCGACAGGGGCTGGAAACACCATATATTTT. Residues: CASSHNYPTGAGNTIYF.

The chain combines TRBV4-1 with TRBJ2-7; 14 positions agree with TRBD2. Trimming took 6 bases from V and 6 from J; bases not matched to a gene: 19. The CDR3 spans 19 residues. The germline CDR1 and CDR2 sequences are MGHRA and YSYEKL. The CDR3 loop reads CASSFTSGTSGSLPGEQYF. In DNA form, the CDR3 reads TGCGCCAGCAGTTTCACCTCCGGGACTAGCGGGAGCCTCCCGGGCGAGCAGTACTTC.

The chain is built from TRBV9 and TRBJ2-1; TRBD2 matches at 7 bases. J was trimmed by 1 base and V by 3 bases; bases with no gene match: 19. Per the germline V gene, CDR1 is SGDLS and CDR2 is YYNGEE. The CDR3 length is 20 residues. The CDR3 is CASSAPRPAPLARSYNEQFF. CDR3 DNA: TGTGCCAGCAGCGCACCCCGACCCGCACCACTAGCGAGATCCTACAATGAGCAGTTCTTC.

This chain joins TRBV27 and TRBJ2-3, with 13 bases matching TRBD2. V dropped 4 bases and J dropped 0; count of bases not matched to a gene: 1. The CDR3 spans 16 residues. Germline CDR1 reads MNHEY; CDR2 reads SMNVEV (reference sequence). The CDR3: CASSSGLAGSTDTQYF. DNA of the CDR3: TGTGCCAGCAGTTCGGGACTAGCGGGAAGCACAGATACGCAGTATTTT.

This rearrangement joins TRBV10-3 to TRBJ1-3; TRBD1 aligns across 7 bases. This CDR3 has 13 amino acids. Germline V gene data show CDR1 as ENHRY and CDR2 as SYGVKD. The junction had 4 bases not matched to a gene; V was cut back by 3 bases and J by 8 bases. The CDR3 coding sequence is TGTGCCATCAGTGAAGGACAGGACTACACCATATATTTT. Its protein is CAISEGQDYTIYF.

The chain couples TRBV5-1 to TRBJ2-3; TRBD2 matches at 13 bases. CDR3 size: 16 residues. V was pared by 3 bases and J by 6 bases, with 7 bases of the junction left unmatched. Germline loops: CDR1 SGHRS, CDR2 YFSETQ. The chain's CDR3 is CASSSRTSGGLDTQYF. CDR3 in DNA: TGCGCCAGCAGCTCTAGGACTAGCGGGGGTTTGGATACGCAGTATTTT.

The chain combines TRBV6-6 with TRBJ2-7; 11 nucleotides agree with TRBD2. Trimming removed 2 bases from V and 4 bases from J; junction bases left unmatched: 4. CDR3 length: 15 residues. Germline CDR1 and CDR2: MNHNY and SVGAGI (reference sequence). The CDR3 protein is CASSYDASGRYEQYF. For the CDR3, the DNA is TGTGCCAGCAGTTACGACGCTAGCGGGAGGTACGAGCAGTACTTC.

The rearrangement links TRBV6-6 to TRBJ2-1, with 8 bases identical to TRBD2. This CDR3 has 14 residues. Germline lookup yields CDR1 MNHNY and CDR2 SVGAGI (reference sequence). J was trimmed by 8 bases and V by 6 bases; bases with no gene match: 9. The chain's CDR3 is CASSYTGGFDEQFF. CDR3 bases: TGTGCCAGCAGCTATACGGGGGGGTTCGATGAGCAGTTCTTC.

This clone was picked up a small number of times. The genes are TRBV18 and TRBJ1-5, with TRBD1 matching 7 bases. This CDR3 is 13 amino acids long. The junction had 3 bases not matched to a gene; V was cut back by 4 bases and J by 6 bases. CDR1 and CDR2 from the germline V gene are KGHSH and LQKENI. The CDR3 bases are TGTGCCAGCTCACAGGGGGCCAGTCAGCCCCAGCATTTT. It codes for CASSQGASQPQHF.

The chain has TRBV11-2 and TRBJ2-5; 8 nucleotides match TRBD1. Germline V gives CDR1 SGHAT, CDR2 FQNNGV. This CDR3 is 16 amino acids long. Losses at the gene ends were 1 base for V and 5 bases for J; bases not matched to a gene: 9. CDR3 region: CASSLGQGSRWETQYF. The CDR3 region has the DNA TGTGCCAGCAGCTTAGGACAGGGGAGTAGGTGGGAGACCCAGTACTTC.

The CDR3 loop is CASGEAWSYGYTF. The CDR3 DNA reads TGTGCCAGCGGAGAGGCCTGGAGCTATGGCTACACCTTC. V and J are TRBV2 and TRBJ1-2; no clear D gene. Looked up from germline, CDR1 is SNHLY and CDR2 is FYNNEI. Trimming removed 8 bases from V and 4 bases from J, with 14 bases in between. This CDR3 spans 13 amino acids. Drawing the rest from reference TRBV2 and TRBJ1-2, the complete variable domain is EPEVTQTPSHQVTQMGQEVILRCVPISNHLYFYWYRQILGQKVEFLVSFYNNEISEKSEIFDDQFSVERPDGSNFTLKIRSTKLEDSAMYFCASGEAWSYGYTFGSGTRLTVV.